The present T cell receptor (beta chain) was sequenced within a study of early T cells in non-severe SARS-CoV-2 infection. This clonotype has a handful of counts. TCRdb fed the 5' RACE reads into MiXCR, producing one record per CDR3 protein. The table shows around 84,000 distinct CDR3 sequences, with over 13% occurring only once. The sequencing input was whole blood. The receptor was derived from an adult who was a healthcare worker with PCR-confirmed SARS-CoV-2 infection or an uninfected control (not recorded which).

The CDR3 DNA is TGCAGTGCTACGACAGGGCGGCGGGGTAATTCACCCCTCCACTTT. As protein: CSATTGRRGNSPLHF. The chain joins TRBV20-1 to TRBJ1-6; 7 bases align to TRBD1. Germline trimming cut 4 bases from V and 6 bases from J; bases unmatched to any gene: 9. Germline V gene data show CDR1 as DFQATT and CDR2 as SNEGSKA (reference sequence). The CDR3 extends over 15 amino acids.